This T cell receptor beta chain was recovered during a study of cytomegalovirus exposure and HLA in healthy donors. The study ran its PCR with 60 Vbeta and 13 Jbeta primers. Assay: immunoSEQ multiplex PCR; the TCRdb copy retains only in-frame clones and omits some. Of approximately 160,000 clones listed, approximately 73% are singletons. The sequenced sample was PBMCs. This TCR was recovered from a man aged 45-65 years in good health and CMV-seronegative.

The CDR3 DNA is TGCGCCAGCAGCCCCTATGACACTGGAAACACCATATATTTT. Its protein is CASSPYDTGNTIYF. The chain is built from TRBV5-1 and TRBJ1-3; D remains unclear. Looked up from germline, CDR1 is SGHRS and CDR2 is YFSETQ. V was clipped by 4 bases and J by 2 bases, with 10 bases between them. The length of the CDR3 is 14 residues. Full variable domain (remainder filled in from reference TRBV5-1 and TRBJ1-3): KAGVTQTPRYLIKTRGQQVTLSCSPISGHRSVSWYQQTPGQGLQFLFEYFSETQRNKGNFPGRFSGRQFSNSRSEMNVSTLELGDSALYLCASSPYDTGNTIYFGEGSWLTVV.